The source of this T cell receptor (beta chain) is a study of T-cell reconstitution after alpha-beta-depleted transplantation in children. General study findings and limits: Some patients' high day-60 TCRbeta diversity was traced to surviving recipient T cells and thymic progenitors. Alpha-beta T cells about two months after transplant reportedly derived from several hundred expanded graft clones. One year post-transplant, T-cell counts and diversity were largely derived from T cells produced anew.

This clonotype was seen repeatedly, ten times or more. Its antigen is undetermined. Unique molecular identifiers were incorporated into the prepared TCRbeta library. TCRdb fed the PCR reads into MiXCR, producing one record per CDR3 protein. The data contain 550,000 to 600,000 distinct CDR3 sequences, 20% to 25% of them seen just once; the ten biggest clones take up over 12%. Trimming took 3 bases from V and 7 from J, leaving 15 bases between them. CDR1 is SQVTM and CDR2 is ANQGSEA in the germline V gene. The CDR3 extends over 13 amino acids. This TCR came from a boy under three years old who had a stem cell transplant for acute myeloid leukemia, so the T cells may come from the graft donor. J is TRBJ1-1 and V is TRBV29-1; D is possibly TRBD1 (6 bases). This material consisted of PBMCs, mostly from graft donor cells, taken 360 days after TCRalphabeta/CD19-depleted stem cell transplant. CDR3 nucleotide sequence: TGCAGCGTTGAGAGGGGGACGGCGAGTGAAGCTTTCTTT. Protein sequence: CSVERGTASEAFF.